The entry that follows covers one T cell receptor beta chain sequence. The CDR3 consists of 14 residues. Germline V gives CDR1 LNHDA, CDR2 SQIVND (reference sequence). The junction had 9 bases not matched to a gene; V was cut back by 5 bases and J by 8 bases. Followed longitudinally, the Seattle patients had been enrolled during active infection. Original data processing: Estimation of nucleated cell counts relied on the amplification of reference gene primers. Data came from immunoSEQ multiplex PCR; TCRdb stores just in-frame clones and leaves some out. The V and J calls and clone size are taken from that table; D and trimming were inferred from the DNA. In the table there are approximately 290,000 clones, about 86% of which are singletons. The entry originates in a study of blood T cell repertoires in COVID-19.

V gene TRBV19 combines with J gene TRBJ2-1, with 7 bases fitting TRBD2. The sample consisted of peripheral blood. The receptor was isolated from a person aged 65 to 79 with COVID-19, enrolled during active disease. CDR3 sequence: CASSLGLGPDEQFF. The CDR3 bases are TGTGCCAGTAGTCTCGGACTAGGGCCCGATGAGCAGTTCTTC.